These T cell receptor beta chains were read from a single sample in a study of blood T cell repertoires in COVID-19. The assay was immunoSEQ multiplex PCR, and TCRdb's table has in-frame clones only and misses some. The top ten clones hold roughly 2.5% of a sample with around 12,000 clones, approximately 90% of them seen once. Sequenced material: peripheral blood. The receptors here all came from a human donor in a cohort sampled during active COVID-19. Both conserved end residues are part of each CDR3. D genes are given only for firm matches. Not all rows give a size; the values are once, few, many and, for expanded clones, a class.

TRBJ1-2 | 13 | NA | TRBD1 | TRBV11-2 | TGTGCCAGCACATCCGGGACAGGGCTAGGCTACACCTTC | CASTSGTGLGYTF
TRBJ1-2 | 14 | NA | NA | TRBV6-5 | TGTGCCAGCAGTTCCCGGTTGTCGACAGAAGGCTACACCTTC | CASSSRLSTEGYTF
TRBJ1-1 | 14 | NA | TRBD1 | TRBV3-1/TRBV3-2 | TGTGCCAGCAGCCAAGACTTGGCCCACAGGGGAGCTTTCTTT | CASSQDLAHRGAFF
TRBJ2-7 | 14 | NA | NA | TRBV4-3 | TGCGCCAGCAGCCCCCACGCGGTATCCTACGAGCAGTACTTC | CASSPHAVSYEQYF
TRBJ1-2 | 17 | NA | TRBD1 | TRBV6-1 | TGTGCCAGCAGTGAACCCTTATCCGGGACAGGCTGGTATGGCTACACCTTC | CASSEPLSGTGWYGYTF
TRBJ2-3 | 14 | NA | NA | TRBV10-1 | TGCGCCAGCAGTGAGGGGGCCAGCACAGATACGCAGTATTTT | CASSEGASTDTQYF
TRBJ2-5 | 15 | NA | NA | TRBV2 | TGTGCCAGCCGGGGGGCTAGCAGTCTCCAAGAGACCCAGTACTTC | CASRGASSLQETQYF
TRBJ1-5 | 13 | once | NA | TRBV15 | TGTGCCACCAGAAGGGACAACAATCAGCCCCAGCATTTT | CATRRDNNQPQHF
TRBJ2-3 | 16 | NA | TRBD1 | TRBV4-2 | TGTGCCAGCAGCACTCGGGACAGATCTAGCACAGATACGCAGTATTTT | CASSTRDRSSTDTQYF
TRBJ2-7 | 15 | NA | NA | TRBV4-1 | TGCGCCAGCAGCCACCGTCTCGGACTAACCTACGAGCAGTACTTC | CASSHRLGLTYEQYF
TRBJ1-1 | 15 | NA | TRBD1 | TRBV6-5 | TGTGCCAGCAGCCACGCGACAGGGGCTGACACTGAAGCTTTCTTT | CASSHATGADTEAFF
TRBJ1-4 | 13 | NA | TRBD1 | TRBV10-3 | TGTGCCATCGAACAGGGGGCAAATGAAAAACTGTTTTTT | CAIEQGANEKLFF
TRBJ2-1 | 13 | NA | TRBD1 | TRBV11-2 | TGTGCCACGGAGACAGGGGGTAACAATGAGCAGTTCTTC | CATETGGNNEQFF
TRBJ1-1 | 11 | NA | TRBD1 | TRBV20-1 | TGCAGTGCTAGACAGGGGGCTGGGGCTTTCTTT | CSARQGAGAFF
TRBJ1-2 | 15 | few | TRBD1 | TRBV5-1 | TGCGCCAGCAGCCAGGACAGGGGCTGGGGCTATGGCTACACCTTC | CASSQDRGWGYGYTF
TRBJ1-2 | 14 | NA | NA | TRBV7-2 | TGTGCCAGCAGCTTAGGCGGGCCCCACGACGGCTACACCTTC | CASSLGGPHDGYTF
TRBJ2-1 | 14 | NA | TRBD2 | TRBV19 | TGTGCCAGTAGTAGCGGGGGGGCCTACAATGAGCAGTTCTTC | CASSSGGAYNEQFF
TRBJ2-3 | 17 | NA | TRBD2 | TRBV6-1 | TGTGCCAGCAGTGCCCGACTAGCGGGGGTGATCACAGATACGCAGTATTTT | CASSARLAGVITDTQYF
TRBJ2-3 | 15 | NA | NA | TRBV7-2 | TGTGCCAGCAGCTCAGGCCTAGCTAGCACAGATACGCAGTATTTT | CASSSGLASTDTQYF
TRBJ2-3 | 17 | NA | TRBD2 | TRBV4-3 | TGCGCCAGCAGCCAAGAAGGGCTAGCGGGGGGCACAGATACGCAGTATTTT | CASSQEGLAGGTDTQYF
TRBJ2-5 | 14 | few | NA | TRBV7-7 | TGTGCTAGCAGCTTAGGGCAGTCAGGGGAGACCCAGTACTTC | CASSLGQSGETQYF
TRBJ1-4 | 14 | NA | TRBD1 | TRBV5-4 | TGTGCCAGCAGCTCGGACAGGGTGGGCGAAAAACTGTTTTTT | CASSSDRVGEKLFF
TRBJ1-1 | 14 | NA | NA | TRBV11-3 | TGTGCCAGCAGCTTAGAATCCCGGGAAACTGAAGCTTTCTTT | CASSLESRETEAFF
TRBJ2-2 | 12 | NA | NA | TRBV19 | TGTGCCAGTAGTATGGGGAGGAGGGAGCTGTTTTTT | CASSMGRRELFF
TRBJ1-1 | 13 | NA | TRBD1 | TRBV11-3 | TGTGCCAGCAGTAGGACAGGGTACACTGAAGCTTTCTTT | CASSRTGYTEAFF
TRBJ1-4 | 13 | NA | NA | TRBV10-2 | TGCGCCAGCAAATCGAACCCGGGTGAAAAACTGTTTTTT | CASKSNPGEKLFF
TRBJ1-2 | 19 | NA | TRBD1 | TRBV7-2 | TGTGCCAGCAGCTCCCGGGCCGGGACAGGGAACCGAGCTAACTATGGCTACACCTTC | CASSSRAGTGNRANYGYTF